The 30 T cell receptor beta chains presented below share a single source sample, sequenced in a study of identical twins. TCRdb fed the 5' RACE reads into MiXCR, producing one record per CDR3 protein. The sample records some 1,600,000 distinct CDR3 sequences, around a third being singletons. Material for sequencing was cord blood. The receptor set was obtained from a newborn girl in good health.

This clonotype was seen more than once but under ten times. The chain employs TRBV7-9 and TRBJ1-1; D is undetermined. Trimming cost V 5 bases and J 6 bases, with 13 bases left between them. Germline CDR1 reads SEHNR; CDR2 reads FQNEAQ (reference sequence). This CDR3 is 13 amino acids long. The chain's CDR3 is CASSPLQVAEAFF. CDR3 sequence (DNA): TGTGCCAGCAGCCCCCTACAAGTAGCTGAAGCTTTCTTT. Full variable domain (rest looked up from reference TRBV7-9 and TRBJ1-1): DTGVSQNPRHKITKRGQNVTFRCDPISEHNRLYWYRQTLGQGPEFLTYFQNEAQLEKSRLLSDRFSAERPKGSFSTLEIQRTEQGDSAMYLCASSPLQVAEAFFGQGTRLTVV.

This clonotype occurred many times. The V and J genes are TRBV5-1 and TRBJ2-1; TRBD2 aligns across 11 bases. Per germline, CDR1 SGHRS and CDR2 YFSETQ. The CDR3 spans 15 residues. With 2 bases clipped from V and 5 bases from J, the junction kept 3 bases outside the gene matches. CDR3 region: CASSFIAGGNNEQFF. The CDR3 DNA follows: TGCGCCAGCAGCTTCATAGCGGGAGGGAACAATGAGCAGTTCTTC.

The table lists this clonotype with many counts. J is TRBJ1-5 and V is TRBV12-3 or TRBV12-4; D unresolved. CDR3 size: 15 residues. The ends were cut back, 3 bases at V and 0 bases at J, with 9 bases in the middle. The CDR3 region has the DNA TGTGCCAGCAGTTTGGCCGGACGTAGCAATCAGCCCCAGCATTTT. This gives the protein CASSLAGRSNQPQHF.

This clonotype was counted between two and nine times. The chain couples TRBV2 to TRBJ2-1, with D possibly matching TRBD2 (6 bases). Near its end, the DNA agrees better with TRBJ2-7, so the J call may be wrong. CDR1 is SNHLY, CDR2 FYNNEI, per germline. The CDR3 loop spans 15 amino acids. The CDR3 DNA sequence: TGTGCCAGCAGTGTCCCCACTCGACTAGTCAATGAGCAGTACTTC. Protein: CASSVPTRLVNEQYF.

This clonotype has more than one count but fewer than ten. The chain has TRBV12-3 or TRBV12-4 and TRBJ2-7; D is undetermined. This CDR3 has 13 residues. Trimming took off 2 bases at V and 2 bases at J, with 7 bases between the two ends. CDR3 DNA sequence: TGTGCCAGCAGTTTAAAGCCCACCTACGAGCAGTACTTC. Its protein is CASSLKPTYEQYF.

The chain joins TRBV9 to TRBJ2-1; unclear D gene. V was cut by 0 bases and J by 9 bases, with 7 bases left in between. The CDR3 has 12 amino acids. Germline V CDR1 and CDR2: SGDLS, YYNGEE. CDR3 amino acids: CASSVAMGEQFF. CDR3 nucleotides: TGTGCCAGCAGCGTAGCTATGGGTGAGCAGTTCTTC.

The CDR3 DNA sequence: TGTGCCAGCAGCCAATTCGGGACGGTCAATGAGCAGTACTTC. It codes for CASSQFGTVNEQYF. The chain is built from TRBV4-2 and TRBJ2-5, with D perhaps given as TRBD1 or TRBD2 (5 bases each). The V gene's germline CDR1 is LGHNA and CDR2 YNFKEQ. Between the trimmed V and J ends, which lost 2 bases and 11 bases, there was a span of 18 bases. The CDR3 runs to 14 residues.

This chain connects TRBV5-1 to TRBJ2-7; D gene uncertain. Trimming took 2 bases from V and 7 from J, leaving 19 bases between them. Germline V gene lookup returns CDR1 SGHRS and CDR2 YFSETQ. The CDR3 length is 15 residues. DNA for the CDR3: TGCGCCAGCAGCTTAAGGACCACCTCTTACAATGAGCAGTACTTC. It codes for CASSLRTTSYNEQYF.

The chain is built from TRBV7-8 and TRBJ1-1, with D uncertain. Germline V lookup: CDR1 SGHVS, CDR2 FQNEAQ. This CDR3 has 14 residues. Trimming pared 3 bases from V and 0 bases from J, leaving 8 bases between. CDR3 nucleotides: TGTGCCAGCAGCTTTGTGGCTGTGAACACTGAAGCTTTCTTT. This codes for CASSFVAVNTEAFF.

The chain has TRBV2 and TRBJ1-5; a possible D gene is TRBD1 (6 bases). The germline gives CDR1 SNHLY, CDR2 FYNNEI. This CDR3 contains 14 residues. Trimming removed 5 bases from V and 5 bases from J, with 13 bases in between. The CDR3, as DNA: TGTGCCAGCAGTACTACAGGGAGGGATCAGCCCCAGCATTTT. This encodes CASSTTGRDQPQHF.

The CDR3 reads CASSSGSRGFYYGYTF. As DNA, the CDR3 is TGTGCCAGCAGCTCGGGCTCCAGGGGGTTCTACTATGGCTACACCTTC. The J gene is TRBJ1-2, the V gene TRBV13; TRBD1 matches 7 bases. J gave up 3 bases and V 4 bases, and 11 bases lay outside the gene matches. Germline CDR1 reads PRHDT; CDR2 reads FYEKMQ (reference sequence). CDR3 length equals 16 residues.

This clonotype was seen many times. CDR3 DNA: TGCAGCGTTGGTTTCGTGGGCGCTAACTATGGCTACACCTTC. It yields the protein CSVGFVGANYGYTF. V gene TRBV29-1 combines with J gene TRBJ1-2; the D is unclear. The CDR3 runs to 14 residues. Trimming pared 4 bases from V and 0 bases from J, leaving 12 bases between. CDR1 SQVTM and CDR2 ANQGSEA come from the germline V gene.

The V gene is TRBV20-1, the J gene TRBJ2-3; 9 bases are shared with TRBD2. Germline V gene lookup returns CDR1 DFQATT and CDR2 SNEGSKA (reference sequence). The V segment lost 3 bases and the J segment 2 bases; nucleotides outside the gene matches: 12. The CDR3 contains 17 residues. CDR3 coding DNA: TGCAGTGCTAGGGCAGTTGAGCGGGGGGTCCCCACAGATACGCAGTATTTT. Its protein is CSARAVERGVPTDTQYF.

The CDR3 coding sequence is TGTGCCAGCAGTTTGTTAACAGGGGGCGCGATGACTGAAGCTTTCTTT. This codes for CASSLLTGGAMTEAFF. The J gene is TRBJ1-1, the V gene TRBV28; 9 bases map to TRBD1. Germline loops: CDR1 MDHEN, CDR2 SYDVKM. Trimming removed 3 bases from V and 5 bases from J; junction bases left unmatched: 10. This CDR3 is 16 amino acids long. Complete variable domain (other parts from reference TRBV28 and TRBJ1-1): DVKVTQSSRYLVKRTGEKVFLECVQDMDHENMFWYRQDPGLGLRLIYFSYDVKMKEKGDIPEGYSVSREKKERFSLILESASTNQTSMYLCASSLLTGGAMTEAFFGQGTRLTVV.

This clonotype has just a few counts. This chain uses TRBV12-3 or TRBV12-4 with TRBJ2-3, with D possibly matching TRBD2 (6 bases). CDR3 length equals 13 residues. V was clipped by 6 bases and J by 4 bases, with 11 bases between them. The CDR3 DNA reads as TGTGCCAGCAGGCGGACTATCCCAGATACGCAGTATTTT. Its protein is CASRRTIPDTQYF.

Points on this clonotype: A much larger clone lies a single base off, so this may be a read error. The chain joins TRBV20-1 to TRBJ2-3; unclear D gene. The V end was cut by 6 bases, the J end by 1 base, with 14 bases between. The germline CDR1 and CDR2 sequences are DFQATT and SNEGSKA (reference sequence). CDR3 length equals 14 residues. CDR3 DNA: TGCAGTGCCCTTCTAGGCGGACGCACAGATACGCAGTATTTT. Translating gives CSALLGGRTDTQYF.

This clonotype was detected a few times. The J gene is TRBJ2-3, the V gene TRBV7-2; 13 bases line up with TRBD2. V gave up 5 bases and J gave up 4 bases; unmatched junction bases: 6. Germline values: CDR1 SGHTA, CDR2 FQGNSA. The CDR3 is made up of 16 amino acids. CDR3 nucleotide sequence: TGTGCCAGCAGCGCGGGACTAGCGGGGAGCCCAGATACGCAGTATTTT. This codes for CASSAGLAGSPDTQYF.

The chain combines TRBV20-1 with TRBJ2-1; tentatively, D is TRBD1 or TRBD2 (5 bases each). The V gene lost 5 bases and the J gene lost 0 bases, with 14 bases spanning the gap. Germline V gene sequence: CDR1 DFQATT, CDR2 SNEGSKA (reference sequence). CDR3 length: 15 amino acids. CDR3 nucleotides: TGCAGTGCTTGGGAATGGGGGAGCTCCTACAATGAGCAGTTCTTC. Its translation: CSAWEWGSSYNEQFF.

V gene TRBV29-1 combines with J gene TRBJ1-1, with 8 bases that match TRBD1. V shed 4 bases, J shed 5 bases, and the junction held 0 bases outside the gene matches. This CDR3 is 11 amino acids long. CDR1 SQVTM and CDR2 ANQGSEA come from the germline V gene. As DNA, the CDR3 is TGCAGCGTTGGGACAGGGACTGAAGCTTTCTTT. Its translation: CSVGTGTEAFF.

The CDR3 DNA follows: TGTGCCAGCTCACCGGCGAGCGGGGTTAGCACAGATACGCAGTATTTT. This encodes CASSPASGVSTDTQYF. This chain links TRBV18 with TRBJ2-3; 7 nucleotides agree with TRBD2. CDR3 size: 16 residues. Germline values: CDR1 KGHSH, CDR2 LQKENI. V trimming: 3 bases; J trimming: 0 bases; junction bases outside the gene matches: 6.

This clonotype has a handful of counts. The chain links TRBV4-2 to TRBJ2-5; no definite D call. This CDR3 region has 15 residues. V was trimmed by 0 bases and J by 1 base, leaving 9 bases between them. Germline loops: CDR1 LGHNA, CDR2 YNFKEQ. The CDR3 DNA reads as TGTGCCAGCAGCCAAGATGGGGTAGCCCAAGAGACCCAGTACTTC. It translates to CASSQDGVAQETQYF.

The V gene is TRBV25-1, the J gene TRBJ2-5; no clear D. Germline values: CDR1 MGHDK, CDR2 SYGVNS. Trimming removed 2 bases at V and 3 bases at J, with 7 bases between. CDR3 size: 13 residues. The DNA for the CDR3 is TGTGCCAGCAGTGAAGTTCGGGAAGAGACCCAGTACTTC. Residues: CASSEVREETQYF.

The genes are TRBV6-5 and TRBJ1-5, with D unresolved. The CDR3 is 16 residues long. V was shortened by 6 bases and J by 5 bases, with 20 bases between the two germline ends. Germline V CDR1 and CDR2: MNHEY, SVGAGI. The CDR3 region is CASSQYSFNSDQPQHF. The CDR3 DNA follows: TGTGCCAGCAGCCAGTATTCCTTTAACAGCGATCAGCCCCAGCATTTT.

The sample holds one count of this clonotype. The chain recombines TRBV18 with TRBJ2-2; weak D call: TRBD1 (5 bases). Per germline, CDR1 KGHSH and CDR2 LQKENI. The germline V and J ends were trimmed by 3 bases and 1 base, with 12 bases remaining between them. The CDR3 totals 16 residues. CDR3 protein: CASSPMTALNTGELFF. The CDR3 DNA follows: TGTGCCAGCTCACCGATGACAGCTTTGAACACCGGGGAGCTGTTTTTT. The entire variable domain, with the rest obtained from reference TRBV18 and TRBJ2-2, is as follows: NAGVMQNPRHLVRRRGQEARLRCSPMKGHSHVYWYRQLPEEGLKFMVYLQKENIIDESGMPKERFSAEFPKEGPSILRIQQVVRGDSAAYFCASSPMTALNTGELFFGEGSRLTVL.

This clonotype was counted between two and nine times. The chain joins TRBV11-3 to TRBJ2-1, with D possibly TRBD1 on 6 matching bases. With 8 bases removed from V and 5 bases from J, the gap between germline ends came to 13 bases. Germline V lookup: CDR1 SGHNT, CDR2 YENEEA. CDR3 length: 13 residues. DNA for the CDR3: TGTGCCAGCGCGAGGGACACGCACAATGAGCAGTTCTTC. This sequence encodes CASARDTHNEQFF.

The chain combines TRBV3-1 with TRBJ1-2; 8 bases agree with TRBD1. The J segment lost 4 bases and the V segment lost 1 base, leaving 8 bases of the junction unmatched. Germline lookup yields CDR1 LGHDT and CDR2 YNNKEL (reference sequence). CDR3 size: 16 residues. The CDR3 loop is CASSQVASTGAYGYTF. CDR3 DNA sequence: TGTGCCAGCAGCCAAGTCGCCTCGACAGGGGCCTATGGCTACACCTTC.

There are a few counts of this clonotype. The chain has TRBV12-5 and TRBJ1-2, with D possibly TRBD1 on 6 matching bases. The CDR3 has 18 amino acids. The V end was cut by 6 bases, the J end by 6 bases, with 29 bases between. Per the germline V gene, CDR1 is LGHNT and CDR2 is FRNRAP. CDR3 residues: CASGLNAGGARALDGYTF. The DNA of the CDR3 is TGTGCTAGTGGACTAAACGCTGGGGGGGCCAGGGCCCTCGATGGCTACACCTTC.

This clonotype was counted a few times. The rearrangement links TRBV20-1 to TRBJ2-7; 11 bases are a match to TRBD2. In germline, CDR1 is DFQATT, CDR2 SNEGSKA (reference sequence). J was trimmed by 2 bases and V by 0 bases; bases with no gene match: 6. The CDR3 extends over 16 amino acids. The CDR3 is CSAREGSGRGAYEQYF. The CDR3 nucleotides read TGCAGTGCTAGAGAGGGTAGCGGGAGGGGGGCCTACGAGCAGTACTTC.

This clonotype was counted between two and nine times. The genes are TRBV9 and TRBJ2-7; D is uncertain. V was shortened by 4 bases and J by 1 base, with 9 bases between the two germline ends. Germline V gives CDR1 SGDLS, CDR2 YYNGEE. This CDR3 has 13 residues. The CDR3 reads CASSPAESYEQYF. CDR3 DNA: TGTGCCAGCAGCCCCGCGGAGTCCTACGAGCAGTACTTC. Based on the CDR3 plus reference TRBV9 and TRBJ2-7, the full variable domain is DSGVTQTPKHLITATGQRVTLRCSPRSGDLSVYWYQQSLDQGLQFLIQYYNGEERAKGNILERFSAQQFPDLHSELNLSSLELGDSALYFCASSPAESYEQYFGPGTRLTVT.

The chain joins TRBV20-1 to TRBJ1-2, with TRBD1 matching 8 bases. Germline CDR1 and CDR2: DFQATT and SNEGSKA (reference sequence). The CDR3 is 12 residues long. V dropped 6 bases and J dropped 2; count of bases not matched to a gene: 2. In DNA form, the CDR3 reads TGCAGTGCGACAGGGGAAAACTATGGCTACACCTTC. Residues: CSATGENYGYTF.